A selection of T cell receptor beta chains follows, all from one sample in a study of T cells after yellow fever vaccination. TCRdb analysed the 5' RACE reads with MiXCR anew, one entry per CDR3 protein. The profile shows 300,000 to 400,000 distinct CDR3 sequences, about 12% of them singletons. The specimen was CD4+ T cells sorted from PBMCs, collected 15 days after the yellow fever booster vaccination. The receptors were sampled from a man aged 18-30 years who received the YFV17D yellow fever vaccine. CDR3s include the opening cysteine and the closing phenylalanine or tryptophan. The D gene is left open where the match is weak. Some rows have no size entry. The others give once, few or many, or a class for an expanded clone.

TRBV3-1	few	TRBD2	TRBJ2-3	CASSQFAGDTDTQYF	TGTGCCAGCAGCCAATTTGCGGGGGACACAGATACGCAGTATTTT
TRBV20-1	many	TRBD2	TRBJ2-1	CSTLSGGARREQFF	TGCAGTACCCTTAGCGGGGGGGCCAGAAGAGAGCAGTTCTTC
TRBV30	-	TRBD1	TRBJ2-3	CAGTGGADTQYF	TGTGCCGGTACAGGGGGCGCAGATACGCAGTATTTT
TRBV29-1	few	-	TRBJ1-2	CSVAPVNNYGYTF	TGCAGCGTTGCTCCGGTCAATAACTATGGCTACACCTTC
TRBV24-1	-	-	TRBJ1-5	CATSDPDQGHQPQHF	TGTGCCACCAGTGATCCTGATCAGGGACATCAGCCCCAGCATTTT
TRBV5-1	many	-	TRBJ2-1	CASSQGDRSYNEQFF	TGCGCCAGCAGCCAAGGAGACCGCTCCTACAATGAGCAGTTCTTC
TRBV5-1	few	-	TRBJ2-1	CASSAQGGGSNEQFF	TGCGCCAGCAGTGCCCAGGGGGGGGGTTCCAATGAGCAGTTCTTC
TRBV5-4	few	TRBD1	TRBJ1-2	CASSLWVGGPYGYTF	TGTGCCAGCAGCTTGTGGGTAGGGGGCCCCTATGGCTACACCTTC
TRBV6-1	few	TRBD2	TRBJ2-1	CASRTSSGGAYNEQFF	TGTGCCAGCAGGACCAGTAGCGGGGGGGCCTACAATGAGCAGTTCTTC
TRBV23-1	-	-	TRBJ2-3	CASRLFLFGGEYTDTQYF	TGCGCCAGCAGACTCTTCCTCTTCGGCGGGGAGTACACAGATACGCAGTATTTT
TRBV7-3	-	-	TRBJ2-3	CASSQTGGRGTDTQYF	TGTGCCAGCAGCCAAACCGGGGGGCGAGGAACAGATACGCAGTATTTT
TRBV20-1	few	-	TRBJ1-5	CSASRGVSNQPQHF	TGCAGTGCTTCCAGGGGTGTGAGCAATCAGCCCCAGCATTTT
TRBV5-1	many	-	TRBJ2-3	CASSLRVGGPTDTQYF	TGCGCCAGCAGCTTGAGGGTGGGGGGGCCCACAGATACGCAGTATTTT
TRBV20-1	many	-	TRBJ2-1	CSARSQGAGSYNEQFF	TGCAGTGCTAGATCCCAAGGGGCTGGCTCCTACAATGAGCAGTTCTTC
TRBV20-1	few	TRBD2	TRBJ2-1	CSAVSSGGANEQFF	TGCAGTGCCGTCTCTAGCGGGGGGGCTAATGAGCAGTTCTTC
TRBV11-2	few	TRBD1	TRBJ1-1	CASSLDSTGRRLDTEAFF	TGTGCCAGCAGCTTAGATTCGACAGGGAGGAGGTTGGACACTGAAGCTTTCTTT
TRBV29-1	-	TRBD2	TRBJ2-2	CSVDPRGGAGGELFF	TGCAGCGTTGATCCCCGCGGGGGGGCCGGCGGGGAGCTGTTTTTT
TRBV7-9	many	-	TRBJ1-1	CASSEIGGNTEAFF	TGTGCCAGCAGCGAGATCGGGGGGAACACTGAAGCTTTCTTT